The 18 T cell receptor beta chains below come from one sample, sequenced in a study of beta chain features in type 1 diabetes (dated by TCRdb to about 2018). Library preparation was by the immunoSEQ multiplex PCR assay. The entire amount of isolated RNA was reverse transcribed using the High Capacity cDNA Reverse Transcription Kit, so the sequenced TCRB transcripts were expressed ones. TCRdb limited this immuneACCESS table to in-frame rearrangements with V and J called. A share of clones is missing; checked studies link under half to unresolved V genes, and the rest is unexplained. The sample table lists around 650,000 clones, 9.5% to 15% of them with a count of one. Around 0.12% of the sample is held by the ten biggest clonotypes. Study-wide conclusions, independent of this receptor: A moderate but significant shortening of TCRB CDR3 length was observed in type 1 diabetes patients in all four CD4+ subsets.

The antigens for these receptors are not known. The source material was naive CD4+ T cells from blood. This sample's cell subset or site label indicates: true naive CD4+ T cells. These receptors were taken from a man aged 25 to 40 with type 1 diabetes.

This clone was detected only a few times. V gene TRBV19 combines with J gene TRBJ1-6; no firm D call. Germline CDR1 is LNHDA and CDR2 is SQIVND (reference sequence). The CDR3 has 13 amino acids. The V gene lost 11 bases and the J gene lost 6 bases, with 14 bases spanning the gap. The CDR3: CAASAGFNSPLHF. The CDR3 DNA is TGTGCCGCGTCCGCGGGCTTTAATTCACCCCTCCACTTT.

The V call is TRBV4-2, the J call TRBJ2-3; TRBD2 might be the D (6 bases). The V end lost 0 bases, the J end lost 2 bases, and 9 bases lay between the germline ends. CDR1 and CDR2 (germline): LGHNA, YNFKEQ. This CDR3 is 15 amino acids long. CDR3 residues: CASSQDRGITDTQYF. In DNA form, the CDR3 reads TGTGCCAGCAGCCAAGATCGGGGGATCACAGATACGCAGTATTTT.

This clone was detected only a few times. The J gene is TRBJ2-7, the V gene TRBV29-1, with a weak D call TRBD1 (5 bases). The germline gives CDR1 SQVTM, CDR2 ANQGSEA. V was clipped by 6 bases and J by 7 bases, with 19 bases between them. The CDR3 spans 13 residues. The CDR3 DNA reads TGCAGCGTCGCAGGGAAGGGGTCCTGGGAGCAGTACTTC. Its translation is CSVAGKGSWEQYF.

This sequence joins TRBV5-6 and TRBJ2-3, with 7 bases identical to TRBD1. The ends lost 1 base at V and 2 bases at J; junction bases unmatched: 16. This CDR3 is 19 amino acids long. Germline V gene data show CDR1 as SGHDT and CDR2 as YYEEEE. For the CDR3, the DNA is TGTGCCAGCAGCTTGCTTGTAGAGGGGGCGCTTGGAAACACAGATACGCAGTATTTT. Its protein product is CASSLLVEGALGNTDTQYF. Using reference TRBV5-6 and TRBJ2-3 for the parts outside the CDR3, the full variable domain is DAGVTQSPTHLIKTRGQQVTLRCSPKSGHDTVSWYQQALGQGPQFIFQYYEEEERQRGNFPDRFSGHQFPNYSSELNVNALLLGDSALYLCASSLLVEGALGNTDTQYFGPGTRLTVL.

This chain joins TRBV19 and TRBJ2-1; TRBD2 matches at 8 bases. Germline CDR1 and CDR2: LNHDA and SQIVND (reference sequence). The ends lost 3 bases at V and 2 bases at J; junction bases unmatched: 0. The CDR3 length is 14 residues. The CDR3 loop is CASSMRGAYNEQFF. The CDR3 region has the DNA TGTGCCAGTAGTATGCGGGGGGCCTACAATGAGCAGTTCTTC. The complete variable domain, with remaining parts taken from reference TRBV19 and TRBJ2-1, reads DGGITQSPKYLFRKEGQNVTLSCEQNLNHDAMYWYRQDPGQGLRLIYYSQIVNDFQKGDIAEGYSVSREKKESFPLTVTSAQKNPTAFYLCASSMRGAYNEQFFGPGTRLTVL.

The chain recombines TRBV7-2 with TRBJ1-1, with D uncertain. The CDR3 spans 13 residues. V was shortened by 1 base and J by 1 base, with 4 bases between the two germline ends. Germline CDR1 SGHTA, CDR2 FQGNSA. CDR3 amino acids: CASSLERNTEAFF. CDR3 nucleotide sequence: TGTGCCAGCAGCTTAGAGAGGAACACTGAAGCTTTCTTT.

The J gene is TRBJ2-5, the V gene TRBV9, with a weak D call TRBD1 (6 bases). The J call is doubtful: the DNA matches TRBJ2-7 better. This CDR3 has 14 amino acids. Germline V gene sequence: CDR1 SGDLS, CDR2 YYNGEE. Here the CDR3 DNA reads TGTGCCAGCAGCGGAGGACAGAGCTCCTACGAGCAGTACTTC. This gives the protein CASSGGQSSYEQYF.

This clone occurred a few times. The CDR3 reads CASSLLGVDTQYF. CDR3 nucleotide sequence: TGTGCCAGCAGCTTACTAGGAGTAGATACGCAGTATTTT. The V and J genes are TRBV7-9 and TRBJ2-3; D is unresolved. Germline V lookup: CDR1 SEHNR, CDR2 FQNEAQ (reference sequence). This CDR3 is built from 13 residues. V was shortened by 2 bases and J by 5 bases, with 8 bases between the two germline ends.

The genes are TRBV5-6 and TRBJ1-6; D not resolved. V lost 1 base and J 0 bases, leaving 8 bases between the germline ends. Germline CDR1 is SGHDT and CDR2 is YYEEEE. This CDR3 is built from 16 residues. The CDR3: CASSLFLSSYNSPLHF. The CDR3 DNA sequence: TGTGCCAGCAGCTTGTTCCTGAGCTCCTATAATTCACCCCTCCACTTT.

This sequence joins TRBV6-5 and TRBJ2-3; TRBD2 matches 7 bases. Germline V gene lookup returns CDR1 MNHEY and CDR2 SVGAGI. CDR3 length: 15 residues. J gave up 3 bases and V 7 bases, and 10 bases lay outside the gene matches. The CDR3 DNA follows: TGTGCCAGCACTCTGCGGGCTAGCGGAACAGATACGCAGTATTTT. As protein: CASTLRASGTDTQYF.

The chain has TRBV28 and TRBJ2-5, with D unresolved. Germline lookup yields CDR1 MDHEN and CDR2 SYDVKM. Trimming left V 4 bases short and J 4 bases short, with 10 bases between. The CDR3 runs to 13 residues. CDR3: CASSSEQLETQYF. DNA for the CDR3: TGTGCCAGCAGTTCTGAACAACTAGAGACCCAGTACTTC. Combining the CDR3 with reference TRBV28 and TRBJ2-5 gives the whole variable domain DVKVTQSSRYLVKRTGEKVFLECVQDMDHENMFWYRQDPGLGLRLIYFSYDVKMKEKGDIPEGYSVSREKKERFSLILESASTNQTSMYLCASSSEQLETQYFGPGTRLLVL.

The chain has TRBV19 and TRBJ2-5; D might be TRBD1 or TRBD2, each matching 5 bases. Per the germline V gene, CDR1 is LNHDA and CDR2 is SQIVND (reference sequence). The CDR3 is 14 amino acids. Deletions cut 7 bases from V and 3 bases from J, with 15 bases between. The CDR3 DNA sequence: TGTGCCAGTACGCGAGGGGACGGTGAAGAGACCCAGTACTTC. Its protein is CASTRGDGEETQYF.

The rearrangement uses TRBV6-1 and TRBJ1-5, with D perhaps matching TRBD1 (5 bases). Germline values: CDR1 MNHNS, CDR2 SASEGT. This CDR3 spans 12 amino acids. Trimming took 2 bases from V and 7 from J, leaving 6 bases between them. The CDR3 DNA reads as TGTGCCAGCAGTGAACGGGGGCAGCCCCAGCATTTT. Encoded protein: CASSERGQPQHF.

In its sample, this clone was seen a few times. The V call is TRBV25-1, the J call TRBJ2-7; 9 bases fit TRBD1. This CDR3 comprises 12 residues. Germline V gene data show CDR1 as MGHDK and CDR2 as SYGVNS. V lost 4 bases, J lost 11 bases, and 6 bases stayed unmatched. Here the CDR3 reads CASSGGQGMEYF. The CDR3 bases are TGTGCCAGCAGTGGGGGACAGGGCATGGAGTACTTC.

This clone turned up a few times. Other DNA sequences in this specimen translate into the identical CDR3. The chain links TRBV11-2 to TRBJ2-5, with D tentatively TRBD1 (6 bases). The CDR3 contains 13 residues. Germline values: CDR1 SGHAT, CDR2 FQNNGV. The ends were cut back, 1 base at V and 10 bases at J, with 13 bases in the middle. This CDR3 reads CASSLGGRKDQYF. CDR3 bases: TGTGCCAGCAGCTTAGGGGGGCGGAAGGACCAGTACTTC.

The CDR3: CASTLRYNEQFF. The CDR3 DNA sequence: TGTGCCAGCACCCTCCGTTACAATGAGCAGTTCTTC. The chain carries TRBV2 and TRBJ2-1; D is ambiguous. From germline, CDR1 is SNHLY and CDR2 FYNNEI. There are 12 residues in the CDR3. V was shortened by 7 bases and J by 4 bases, with 8 bases between the two germline ends.

This clone appeared a few times. The rearrangement joins TRBV7-9 to TRBJ1-2, with D maybe TRBD1 (5 bases). The V end lost 4 bases, the J end lost 7 bases, and 22 bases lay between the germline ends. Germline V CDR1 and CDR2: SEHNR, FQNEAQ (reference sequence). The CDR3 totals 16 residues. CDR3 nucleotides: TGTGCCAGCAGCTCAACTATAGGGGTTGGTTCTGGTGGCTACACCTTC. This translates into CASSSTIGVGSGGYTF. Drawing the rest from reference TRBV7-9 and TRBJ1-2, the complete variable domain is DTGVSQNPRHKITKRGQNVTFRCDPISEHNRLYWYRQTLGQGPEFLTYFQNEAQLEKSRLLSDRFSAERPKGSFSTLEIQRTEQGDSAMYLCASSSTIGVGSGGYTFGSGTRLTVV.

The chain uses TRBV30 and TRBJ2-3; D ambiguous. In germline, CDR1 is GTSNPN, CDR2 SVGIG (reference sequence). V was shortened by 3 bases and J by 0 bases, with 10 bases between the two germline ends. The CDR3 is 14 amino acids. The CDR3 DNA sequence: TGTGCCTGGAGGTACGGACGTAGCACAGATACGCAGTATTTT. Translating it yields CAWRYGRSTDTQYF.